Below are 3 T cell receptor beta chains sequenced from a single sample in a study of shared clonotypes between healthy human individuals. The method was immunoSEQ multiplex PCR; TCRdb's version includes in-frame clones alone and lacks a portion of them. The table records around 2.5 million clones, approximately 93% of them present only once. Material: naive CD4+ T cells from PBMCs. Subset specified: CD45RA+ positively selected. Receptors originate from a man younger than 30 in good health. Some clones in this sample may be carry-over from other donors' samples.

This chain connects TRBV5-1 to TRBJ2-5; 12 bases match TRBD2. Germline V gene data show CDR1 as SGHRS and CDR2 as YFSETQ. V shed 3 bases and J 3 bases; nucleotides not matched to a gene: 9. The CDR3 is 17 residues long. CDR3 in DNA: TGCGCCAGCAGCTCCGGGGCTCTAGCGGGAGGGGAAGAGACCCAGTACTTC. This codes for CASSSGALAGGEETQYF.

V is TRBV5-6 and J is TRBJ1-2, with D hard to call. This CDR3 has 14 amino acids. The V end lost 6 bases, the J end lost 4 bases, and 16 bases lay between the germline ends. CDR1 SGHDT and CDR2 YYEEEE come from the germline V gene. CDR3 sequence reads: CASTKDDGGYGYTF. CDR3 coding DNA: TGTGCCAGCACCAAGGACGACGGAGGCTATGGCTACACCTTC.

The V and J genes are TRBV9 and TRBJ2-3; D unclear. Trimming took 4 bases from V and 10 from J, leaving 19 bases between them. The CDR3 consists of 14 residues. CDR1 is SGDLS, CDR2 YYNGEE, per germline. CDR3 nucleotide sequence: TGTGCCAGCAGCCCTATAGTGGGGTCCTGGGCGCAGTATTTT. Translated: CASSPIVGSWAQYF.